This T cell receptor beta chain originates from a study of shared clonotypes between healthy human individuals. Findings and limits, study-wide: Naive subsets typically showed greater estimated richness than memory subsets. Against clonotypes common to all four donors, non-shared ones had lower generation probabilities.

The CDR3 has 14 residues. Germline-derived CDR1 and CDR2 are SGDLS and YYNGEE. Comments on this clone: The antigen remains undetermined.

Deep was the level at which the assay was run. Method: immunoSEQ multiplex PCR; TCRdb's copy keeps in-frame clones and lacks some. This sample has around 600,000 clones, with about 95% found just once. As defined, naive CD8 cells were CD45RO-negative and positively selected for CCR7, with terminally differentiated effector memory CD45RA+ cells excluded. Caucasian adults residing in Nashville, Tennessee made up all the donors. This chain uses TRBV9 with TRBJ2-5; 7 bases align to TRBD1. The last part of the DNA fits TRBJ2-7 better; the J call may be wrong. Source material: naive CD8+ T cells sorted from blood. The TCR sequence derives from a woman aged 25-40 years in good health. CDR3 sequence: CASSETGDAYEQYF. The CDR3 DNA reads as TGTGCCAGCAGCGAAACAGGGGACGCCTACGAGCAGTACTTC.